A selection of T cell receptor beta chains follows, all from one sample in a study of T cells in Graves' hyperthyroidism and ophthalmopathy. One entry per CDR3 protein, called by TCRdb with MiXCR from the multiplex PCR reads. The table has approximately 620,000 distinct CDR3 sequences, more than 11% seen once. Sequences were obtained from blood. These receptor sequences come from a woman aged 25 to 45 with Graves' hyperthyroidism that later progressed to Graves' ophthalmopathy. The CDR3 runs from the conserved cysteine through the conserved F or W. The D gene is left open where the match is weak. Where a row states a size, it is once, few, many or the class of an expanded clone; other rows omit it.

D gene	J gene	V gene	clone size	CDR3 protein	CDR3 DNA
TRBD2	TRBJ2-1	TRBV4-1	.	CASSPTSGRMRIAAEQFF	TGCGCCAGCAGCCCCACTAGCGGGAGGATGCGGATCGCTGCTGAGCAGTTCTTC
.	TRBJ2-1	TRBV19	many	CASNLGTAYNEQFF	TGTGCCAGTAATCTCGGGACGGCCTACAATGAGCAGTTCTTC
.	TRBJ1-2	TRBV15	many	CATSGGLYGYTF	TGTGCCACCAGCGGGGGATTATATGGCTACACCTTC
.	TRBJ2-5	TRBV19	.	CASSIEQSAEETQYF	TGTGCCAGTAGTATCGAGCAAAGCGCGGAAGAGACCCAGTACTTC
.	TRBJ1-2	TRBV12-5	many	CASGLGPTDGYGYTF	TGTGCTAGTGGTTTGGGACCGACGGACGGCTATGGCTACACCTTC
TRBD1	TRBJ1-5	TRBV30	.	CAWSGFGAGTANQPQHF	TGTGCCTGGAGTGGGTTCGGAGCAGGGACAGCGAATCAGCCCCAGCATTTT
.	TRBJ1-5	TRBV10-3	.	CAISENREGQPQHF	TGTGCCATCAGTGAGAACAGGGAGGGTCAGCCCCAGCATTTT
.	TRBJ2-7	TRBV20-1	few	CSARDGRSESSYEQYF	TGCAGTGCTAGAGACGGGCGAAGCGAGAGCTCCTACGAGCAGTACTTC
TRBD1	TRBJ1-1	TRBV3-1	many	CASSPRQGNAEAFF	TGTGCCAGCAGCCCTAGACAGGGAAACGCTGAAGCTTTCTTT
.	TRBJ2-1	TRBV10-3	few	CAIQSDLSYNEQFF	TGTGCCATCCAGAGCGACCTCTCCTACAATGAGCAGTTCTTC
TRBD2	TRBJ2-5	TRBV27	many	CASSPGTSGSQETQYF	TGTGCCAGCAGTCCCGGGACTAGCGGGAGCCAGGAGACCCAGTACTTC
TRBD1	TRBJ2-5	TRBV6-1	many	CASRPRTGVRETQYF	TGTGCCAGCAGACCTCGGACAGGGGTGAGGGAGACCCAGTACTTC
.	TRBJ1-1	TRBV7-9	many	CASSLSTAGTEAFF	TGTGCCAGCAGCTTATCGACAGCGGGAACTGAAGCTTTCTTT
.	TRBJ1-4	TRBV5-6	.	CASSWGLPSTNEKLFF	TGTGCCAGCAGCTGGGGGTTACCCTCAACTAATGAAAAACTGTTTTTT
TRBD2	TRBJ2-7	TRBV19	many	CASRTLAGVDEQYF	TGTGCCAGTAGGACCCTGGCGGGGGTGGACGAGCAGTACTTC
.	TRBJ2-6	TRBV27	many	CASSLTVGTEASGANVLTF	TGTGCCAGCAGTTTGACGGTAGGGACGGAGGCCTCTGGGGCCAACGTCCTGACTTTC
.	TRBJ2-6	TRBV11-3	many	CASSLVLDSPLLSSGANVLTF	TGTGCCAGCAGCTTAGTCTTGGACAGCCCTCTCCTTAGCTCTGGGGCCAACGTCCTGACTTTC
.	TRBJ1-5	TRBV9	few	CASSASGDRNQPQHF	TGTGCCAGCAGCGCCTCCGGGGACCGCAATCAGCCCCAGCATTTT
.	TRBJ1-2	TRBV28	many	CASSYRSYGYTF	TGTGCCAGCAGTTACAGGAGCTATGGCTACACCTTC
.	TRBJ1-2	TRBV12-3/TRBV12-4	many	CASTESGANYGYTF	TGTGCCAGCACCGAATCCGGAGCTAACTATGGCTACACCTTC
TRBD1	TRBJ1-5	TRBV28	.	CASLNPQGAGSNQPQHF	TGTGCCAGCCTCAACCCTCAGGGGGCGGGGAGCAATCAGCCCCAGCATTTT
TRBD1	TRBJ2-5	TRBV7-2	.	CASSTRDRGFQSLETQYF	TGTGCCAGTAGTACCCGGGACAGGGGGTTTCAGAGTTTGGAGACCCAGTACTTC
.	TRBJ2-1	TRBV4-3	.	CASSQGLPSGYNEQFF	TGCGCCAGCAGCCAGGGACTCCCCTCTGGTTACAATGAGCAGTTCTTC
TRBD1	TRBJ2-5	TRBV7-2	many	CASTRTGGRETQYF	TGTGCCAGCACCAGGACAGGGGGCAGGGAGACCCAGTACTTC
.	TRBJ2-6	TRBV27	.	CASSFGSGGANVLTF	TGTGCCAGCAGTTTCGGGTCCGGCGGGGCCAACGTCCTGACTTTC
TRBD2	TRBJ2-2	TRBV5-4	.	CASSPKAGVTGELFF	TGTGCCAGCAGCCCAAAGGCGGGAGTCACCGGGGAGCTGTTTTTT
.	TRBJ1-1	TRBV2	many	CATGGTEAFF	TGTGCCACGGGGGGGACTGAAGCTTTCTTT
TRBD1	TRBJ2-5	TRBV19	.	CASSMQGAGETQYF	TGTGCCAGTAGTATGCAGGGGGCTGGAGAGACCCAGTACTTC
TRBD1	TRBJ1-2	TRBV27	many	CASSSLGTGDGYTF	TGTGCCAGCAGTTCCCTCGGGACAGGGGACGGCTACACCTTC
.	TRBJ1-1	TRBV3-1	many	CASSQAAWGDRANTEAFF	TGTGCCAGCAGCCAAGCGGCGTGGGGGGATCGGGCGAACACTGAAGCTTTCTTT
TRBD2	TRBJ2-2	TRBV4-3	few	CASSQDSRLSGLAGGFTGELFF	TGCGCCAGCAGCCAAGATAGTCGGTTGTCGGGACTAGCGGGAGGATTCACCGGGGAGCTGTTTTTT
TRBD1	TRBJ1-1	TRBV6-2/TRBV6-3	many	CASSYSTGALNTEAFF	TGTGCCAGCAGTTACTCGACAGGGGCTCTGAACACTGAAGCTTTCTTT
TRBD2	TRBJ2-7	TRBV20-1	many	CSARDAGTSSEQYF	TGCAGTGCTAGAGACGCCGGGACTAGCAGCGAGCAGTACTTC
TRBD2	TRBJ2-7	TRBV10-1	many	CASSPGLASEQYF	TGCGCCAGCAGCCCTGGACTAGCGAGCGAGCAGTACTTC
.	TRBJ2-3	TRBV10-1	many	CASSEGGADTQYF	TGCGCCAGCAGTGAGGGGGGAGCGGATACGCAGTATTTT
TRBD2	TRBJ2-7	TRBV10-3	.	CAISGGLAGSSYVQYF	TGTGCCATCAGTGGGGGACTAGCGGGCTCCTCCTACGTGCAGTACTTC
.	TRBJ2-7	TRBV11-2	many	CASSLEVRRMYF	TGTGCCAGCAGCTTAGAGGTTAGGCGCATGTACTTC
.	TRBJ1-1	TRBV24-1	few	CATSPAGSPEAFF	TGTGCCACCAGCCCTGCAGGGAGTCCTGAAGCTTTCTTT
.	TRBJ2-3	TRBV2	many	CASRRTASTDTQYF	TGTGCCAGCAGGAGGACGGCTAGCACAGATACGCAGTATTTT
.	TRBJ2-1	TRBV29-1	many	CSVESNYNEQFF	TGCAGCGTTGAAAGTAATTACAATGAGCAGTTCTTC
TRBD1	TRBJ2-7	TRBV19	many	CASSIGTGLGEQYF	TGTGCCAGTAGTATTGGGACAGGGTTGGGCGAGCAGTACTTC
TRBD1	TRBJ1-1	TRBV28	many	CASSQGGGTEALF	TGTGCCAGCAGTCAGGGGGGTGGGACTGAAGCTCTCTTT
TRBD2	TRBJ2-7	TRBV11-2	.	CASSSWTSGRSLSYEQYF	TGTGCCAGCAGCTCCTGGACTAGCGGGAGGTCACTGTCCTACGAGCAGTACTTC
.	TRBJ2-7	TRBV20-1	.	CSASLFPENEQYF	TGCAGTGCTAGTCTTTTCCCCGAGAACGAGCAGTACTTC
.	TRBJ1-4	TRBV9	.	CASSAVDNEKLFF	TGTGCCAGCAGCGCGGTAGATAATGAAAAACTGTTTTTT